Shown below are 20 T cell receptor beta chains from a single sample sequenced in a study of CD8+CD57+ T cells in acquired aplastic anemia. CDR3 and TCR beta VDJ profiling relied on a genomic DNA template. From the reads, TCRdb called clonotypes with MiXCR, one entry per CDR3 protein. This sample has roughly 80,000 distinct CDR3 sequences, with under 80% found just once. The authors sequenced patients whose flow cytometry had shown CD8+CD57+ cell expansion. The source material was sorted CD4+, CD8+, or CD8+CD57+ T cells (not recorded which) from PBMCs. These receptors originate from a human donor with aplastic anemia.

The chain recombines TRBV2 with TRBJ2-3; D ambiguous. V was cut by 7 bases and J by 5 bases, with 19 bases left in between. The germline V gene encodes CDR1 SNHLY and CDR2 FYNNEI. The CDR3 loop spans 15 amino acids. CDR3 coding DNA: TGTGCCAGCAACCAGGCCGGAAACCGTGGAGATACGCAGTATTTT. The encoded protein is CASNQAGNRGDTQYF.

The chain is built from TRBV7-9 and TRBJ1-2, with D unresolved. V was trimmed by 4 bases and J by 2 bases, leaving 11 bases between them. Germline CDR1 and CDR2: SEHNR and FQNEAQ (reference sequence). The CDR3 loop spans 14 amino acids. The DNA of the CDR3 is TGTGCCAGCAGCTCCGGAGTTACCAACTATGGCTACACCTTC. Translating gives CASSSGVTNYGYTF.

This clonotype showed up just once. J is TRBJ1-2 and V is TRBV29-1, with a possible D match to TRBD1 (6 bases). The germline V and J ends were trimmed by 6 bases and 6 bases, with 20 bases remaining between them. This CDR3 region has 14 residues. CDR1 is SQVTM and CDR2 is ANQGSEA in the germline V gene. In nucleotides, the CDR3 is TGCAGCGTCGCCACCGGGACAATAGGGAATGGCTACACCTTC. It translates to CSVATGTIGNGYTF.

The chain links TRBV15 to TRBJ1-4; D might be TRBD1 (6 bases). CDR1 is LNHNV and CDR2 is YYDKDF in the germline V gene (reference sequence). V was pared by 0 bases and J by 7 bases, with 15 bases between. The CDR3 is 16 amino acids. CDR3 residues: CATSREGQRSSEKLFF. CDR3 coding DNA: TGTGCCACCAGCAGAGAAGGACAGCGTAGTTCTGAAAAACTGTTTTTT.

The rearrangement joins TRBV5-4 to TRBJ1-1; D is unclear. Germline CDR1 and CDR2: SGHNT and YYREEE (reference sequence). V was trimmed by 0 bases and J by 1 base, leaving 10 bases between them. This CDR3 has 15 amino acids. This CDR3 is CASSLEGMANTEAFF. CDR3 nucleotides: TGTGCCAGCAGCTTGGAGGGTATGGCGAACACTGAAGCTTTCTTT.

V usage is TRBV2 and J usage is TRBJ1-1; 7 nucleotides agree with TRBD1. This CDR3 is 14 amino acids long. Unmatched junction bases numbered 9, after V lost 8 bases and J lost 3 bases. Germline-derived CDR1 and CDR2 are SNHLY and FYNNEI. The CDR3 reads CASSGDRVYTEAFF. In nucleotides, the CDR3 is TGTGCCAGCTCGGGGGACAGAGTTTACACTGAAGCTTTCTTT.

The chain carries TRBV29-1 and TRBJ1-2; TRBD1 matches at 8 bases. V was pared by 5 bases and J by 6 bases, with 8 bases of the junction left unmatched. The CDR3 spans 13 residues. Looked up from germline, CDR1 is SQVTM and CDR2 is ANQGSEA. The DNA for the CDR3 is TGCAGCGTTAAGGACCGACAGGGGCATGGCTACACCTTC. It is translated as CSVKDRQGHGYTF.

V is TRBV19 and J is TRBJ2-1; 9 bases line up with TRBD1. Germline CDR1 LNHDA, CDR2 SQIVND (reference sequence). V was pared by 7 bases and J by 7 bases, with 11 bases of the junction left unmatched. This CDR3 has 15 residues. In DNA, the CDR3 is TGTGCCAGTAAGGAAGGGGACAGGGCCAGTAATGAGCAGTTCTTC. Protein: CASKEGDRASNEQFF.

This clonotype has just a few counts. The chain uses TRBV24-1 and TRBJ2-7, with D possibly being TRBD1 or TRBD2 (5 bases each). This CDR3 comprises 16 residues. The V gene lost 3 bases and the J gene lost 3 bases, with 17 bases spanning the gap. Per germline, CDR1 KGHDR and CDR2 SFDVKD. The CDR3 spells CATSDPAGTADYEQYF. The CDR3 bases are TGTGCCACCAGTGATCCGGCCGGGACCGCCGACTACGAGCAGTACTTC.

This clonotype was observed a handful of times. This chain joins TRBV7-3 and TRBJ1-3; D is unclear. The V end was cut by 3 bases, the J end by 3 bases, with 6 bases between. The germline CDR1 and CDR2 sequences are SGHTA and FQGTGA. This CDR3 comprises 13 residues. This CDR3 reads CASSLGHGNTIYF. The CDR3 region has the DNA TGTGCCAGCAGCTTGGGTCATGGAAACACCATATATTTT.

This clonotype was observed once. This sequence joins TRBV10-3 and TRBJ2-7, with 8 bases fitting TRBD1. Looked up from germline, CDR1 is ENHRY and CDR2 is SYGVKD. Trimming took 4 bases from V and 7 from J; bases not matched to a gene: 3. CDR3 length: 12 residues. The CDR3 spells CAISVTGEEQYF. The CDR3 nucleotides read TGTGCCATCAGTGTGACAGGGGAAGAGCAGTACTTC.

The V and J genes are TRBV7-9 and TRBJ2-2; D gene ambiguous. The V end was cut by 1 base, the J end by 6 bases, with 9 bases between. The CDR3 sequence is 14 residues long. Per the germline V gene, CDR1 is SEHNR and CDR2 is FQNEAQ (reference sequence). The DNA of the CDR3 is TGTGCCAGCAGCTTAGACGGGCTAGCCGGGGAGCTGTTTTTT. This codes for CASSLDGLAGELFF.

The chain joins TRBV20-1 to TRBJ2-7; TRBD1 matches at 9 bases. Germline CDR1 and CDR2: DFQATT and SNEGSKA (reference sequence). V dropped 0 bases and J dropped 2; count of bases not matched to a gene: 8. This CDR3 comprises 16 residues. The CDR3 is CSAREDLGDRAYEQYF. The CDR3 DNA sequence: TGCAGTGCTAGAGAGGACTTGGGGGACAGGGCCTACGAGCAGTACTTC.

The rearrangement links TRBV20-1 to TRBJ2-5, with unresolved D. Germline lookup yields CDR1 DFQATT and CDR2 SNEGSKA (reference sequence). V was clipped by 1 base and J by 0 bases, with 6 bases between them. The CDR3 spans 13 residues. Here the CDR3 DNA reads TGCAGTGCTAGAGTGATGTACCAAGAGACCCAGTACTTC. Translated: CSARVMYQETQYF.

Ten or more counts support this clonotype. The J gene is TRBJ1-4, the V gene TRBV20-1; TRBD1 matches 9 bases. Germline assignment: CDR1 DFQATT and CDR2 SNEGSKA (reference sequence). CDR3 length: 15 amino acids. V trimming: 5 bases; J trimming: 6 bases; junction bases outside the gene matches: 10. The CDR3 loop is CSAANPGQGDEKLFF. The DNA of the CDR3 is TGCAGTGCTGCTAATCCGGGACAGGGTGATGAAAAACTGTTTTTT.

This clonotype turned up a few times. The chain employs TRBV10-2 and TRBJ2-2; unclear D gene. V was cut by 6 bases and J by 8 bases, with 10 bases left in between. The CDR3 loop spans 12 amino acids. Germline lookup yields CDR1 WSHSY and CDR2 SAAADI. CDR3 protein: CASSDLGGELFF. The CDR3 DNA sequence: TGCGCCAGCAGCGACCTCGGGGGGGAGCTGTTTTTT.

The chain uses TRBV5-1 and TRBJ2-2; TRBD2 matches 13 bases. The CDR3 length is 17 residues. Trimming at V came to 3 bases and at J to 3 bases, leaving 5 bases not matched to a gene. Germline CDR1 and CDR2: SGHRS and YFSETQ. The DNA for the CDR3 is TGCGCCAGCAGCTCCGGACTAGCGGGGGAGCACACCGGGGAGCTGTTTTTT. Translation: CASSSGLAGEHTGELFF.

The chain is built from TRBV9 and TRBJ1-2; D unresolved. Trimming left V 3 bases short and J 4 bases short, with 7 bases between. The CDR3 has 12 residues. CDR1 and CDR2 from the germline V gene are SGDLS and YYNGEE. The CDR3 region has the DNA TGTGCCAGCAGCGCCTTAGGCTATGGCTACACCTTC. Residues: CASSALGYGYTF.

The table lists this clonotype with a few counts. The genes are TRBV5-8 and TRBJ1-4; D gene uncertain. Trimming stripped 1 base from V and 7 bases from J, with 11 bases between. The CDR3 is made up of 14 amino acids. Germline CDR1 reads SGHTS; CDR2 reads YDEGEE. The CDR3 DNA follows: TGTGCCAGCAGCTTGCGGGAGGCTAGTGAAAAACTGTTTTTT. Its translation: CASSLREASEKLFF.

The chain uses TRBV29-1 and TRBJ2-7, with D perhaps TRBD1 (6 bases). The CDR3 runs to 13 residues. Germline lookup yields CDR1 SQVTM and CDR2 ANQGSEA. Trimming took 4 bases from V and 0 from J, leaving 10 bases between them. The CDR3 DNA follows: TGCAGCGTTGTAGGGACACACTCCTACGAGCAGTACTTC. This gives the protein CSVVGTHSYEQYF.